These 28 T cell receptor beta chains came from one sample sequenced in a study of early T cells in non-severe SARS-CoV-2 infection (TCRdb year 2021). Libraries were built with 5' RACE. These reads were obtained on a NextSeq 500. In TCRdb, the public reads were trimmed at Q25 with fastp and aligned with MiXCR, with productive beta chains retained. Every CDR3 protein is listed once, alongside the most common genes and DNA of its rows. This sample holds 45,000 to 50,000 distinct CDR3 sequences; less than 7.5% were observed only once. Roughly 2.8% of the sample lies in the top ten. The sequenced sample was whole blood, obtained at baseline. The receptor source for this set is an adult who was a healthcare worker with PCR-confirmed SARS-CoV-2 infection or an uninfected control (not recorded which).

This clonotype came up many times. The rearrangement links TRBV28 to TRBJ1-5; unclear D gene. Deletions cut 8 bases from V and 4 bases from J, with 15 bases between. Germline V gene lookup returns CDR1 MDHEN and CDR2 SYDVKM. The CDR3 length is 14 residues. The CDR3 spells CASRWAGLNQPQHF. CDR3 DNA sequence: TGTGCCAGCCGTTGGGCGGGGTTAAATCAGCCCCAGCATTTT.

This clonotype was observed at least ten times. Written as DNA, the CDR3 is TGTGCCAGCAGCTTGGCGGGAACAGGGGGTTGGGACTATGGCTACACCTTC. It encodes CASSLAGTGGWDYGYTF. This chain uses TRBV7-9 with TRBJ1-2; 8 bases map to TRBD1. The CDR3 spans 17 residues. The germline gives CDR1 SEHNR, CDR2 FQNEAQ (reference sequence). J lost 3 bases, V lost 3 bases, and 12 bases had no gene match.

This clonotype was seen ten or more times. J is TRBJ2-5 and V is TRBV5-4; 9 positions agree with TRBD1. Germline V gene lookup returns CDR1 SGHNT and CDR2 YYREEE (reference sequence). The CDR3 has 16 residues. Trimming at V came to 4 bases and at J to 1 base, leaving 8 bases not matched to a gene. This CDR3 reads CASSNTGGGIQETQYF. CDR3 sequence (DNA): TGTGCCAGCAGCAACACAGGGGGCGGAATCCAAGAGACCCAGTACTTC.

This clonotype was counted ten times or more. This chain joins TRBV6-2 or TRBV6-3 and TRBJ1-5, with D perhaps TRBD1 (6 bases). CDR1 and CDR2 (germline): MNHEY, SVGEGT. CDR3 length: 15 amino acids. V lost 6 bases and J 2 bases, leaving 14 bases between the germline ends. CDR3 protein: CASSRQRTGNQPQHF. The CDR3 bases are TGTGCCAGCAGCAGGCAGAGGACAGGCAATCAGCCCCAGCATTTT.

This chain connects TRBV29-1 to TRBJ2-7; a weak D match, TRBD1 (5 bases). This CDR3 has 11 amino acids. V was pared by 6 bases and J by 6 bases, with 12 bases between. The V gene's germline CDR1 is SQVTM and CDR2 ANQGSEA. The CDR3 is CSVGARAEQYF. In DNA form, the CDR3 reads TGCAGCGTAGGGGCAAGGGCCGAGCAGTACTTC.

This clonotype was observed many times. The chain links TRBV20-1 to TRBJ2-2; D ambiguous. V lost 0 bases to trimming and J lost 2 bases, with 13 bases between them. The CDR3 is 16 amino acids. In germline, CDR1 is DFQATT, CDR2 SNEGSKA (reference sequence). The CDR3, as DNA: TGCAGTGCTAGAGATCTGGGCAGACCAAACACCGGGGAGCTGTTTTTT. Translating it yields CSARDLGRPNTGELFF.

In its sample, this clonotype was seen many times. The chain is built from TRBV4-2 and TRBJ2-7, with D possibly being TRBD1 (7 bases). Germline CDR1 is LGHNA and CDR2 is YNFKEQ. Between the trimmed V and J ends, which lost 0 bases and 3 bases, there was a span of 21 bases. The CDR3 loop spans 18 amino acids. The CDR3 nucleotides read TGTGCCAGCAGCCAAGAAGGAGTGGGACTGAGGGGGCACTACGAGCAGTACTTC. As protein: CASSQEGVGLRGHYEQYF.

This clonotype was recorded a few times. This sequence joins TRBV5-4 and TRBJ2-7; no reliable D call. The CDR3 totals 11 residues. Germline loops: CDR1 SGHNT, CDR2 YYREEE (reference sequence). V lost 5 bases and J 3 bases, leaving 6 bases between the germline ends. In DNA form, the CDR3 reads TGTGCCAGCAGTTTCGGCTACGAGCAGTACTTC. This encodes CASSFGYEQYF.

This clonotype has at least ten counts. The chain carries TRBV20-1 and TRBJ1-3; no clear D. The ends were cut back, 0 bases at V and 1 base at J, with 13 bases in the middle. The CDR3 sequence is 16 residues long. Germline CDR1 is DFQATT and CDR2 is SNEGSKA (reference sequence). The CDR3, as DNA: TGCAGTGCTAGAGATTCGGGAATGAAGTCTGGAAACACCATATATTTT. Its protein is CSARDSGMKSGNTIYF.

This clonotype was seen a handful of times. The rearrangement links TRBV28 to TRBJ2-7, with D tentatively TRBD1 (6 bases). V was clipped by 5 bases and J by 7 bases, with 21 bases between them. The CDR3 sequence is 15 residues long. Germline V gene data show CDR1 as MDHEN and CDR2 as SYDVKM. CDR3 residues: CASSLRGSAGEEQYF. The CDR3, as DNA: TGTGCCAGCAGTCTTCGGGGCTCGGCAGGGGAAGAGCAGTACTTC.

This clonotype was recorded many times. This rearrangement joins TRBV7-9 to TRBJ2-3; 10 nucleotides align to TRBD2. Trimming removed 3 bases from V and 5 bases from J; junction bases left unmatched: 8. CDR3 length: 16 residues. CDR1 and CDR2 from the germline V gene are SEHNR and FQNEAQ (reference sequence). The CDR3 coding sequence is TGTGCCAGCAGCTTGAGCGGGGGGGCCCGAGGAGATACGCAGTATTTT. It is translated as CASSLSGGARGDTQYF.

The chain employs TRBV6-1 and TRBJ1-1; D remains ambiguous. Germline assignment: CDR1 MNHNS and CDR2 SASEGT. The germline V and J ends were trimmed by 3 bases and 0 bases, with 11 bases remaining between them. The CDR3 consists of 15 residues. The CDR3, as DNA: TGTGCCAGCAGTGACTGGTGGGGTATGAACACTGAAGCTTTCTTT. Translated, it gives CASSDWWGMNTEAFF.

A word on this clonotype: This may come from a read error, since a much larger clone is one base off. The rearrangement links TRBV10-3 to TRBJ2-3; D may be TRBD1 (7 bases). Germline CDR1 is ENHRY and CDR2 is SYGVKD. The CDR3 is 13 amino acids. Trimming left V 8 bases short and J 5 bases short, with 14 bases between. The CDR3 here is CAIAGQIQDTQYF. The CDR3 nucleotides are TGTGCCATCGCGGGACAGATCCAAGATACGCAGTATTTT.

This clonotype has ten or more counts. V and J are TRBV29-1 and TRBJ2-3; possibly TRBD1 for D (6 bases). The germline CDR1 and CDR2 sequences are SQVTM and ANQGSEA. V shed 4 bases and J shed 4 bases, with 12 bases lying between them. The CDR3 runs 13 residues. The CDR3 DNA follows: TGCAGCGTTGCATCAGGGGCCCCAGATACGCAGTATTTT. Translating gives CSVASGAPDTQYF.

V usage is TRBV7-2 and J usage is TRBJ2-7; D remains unclear. V was trimmed by 5 bases and J by 4 bases, leaving 9 bases between them. There are 12 residues in the CDR3. Germline V gives CDR1 SGHTA, CDR2 FQGNSA. The CDR3 nucleotides are TGTGCCAGCAGCCTGAACCCTTACGAGCAGTACTTC. It specifies CASSLNPYEQYF.

This clonotype was seen more than once but under ten times. The V gene is TRBV6-6, the J gene TRBJ2-4; D is perhaps TRBD1 (5 bases). The V and J ends lost 5 bases and 0 bases respectively, with 11 bases between them. Germline V gene sequence: CDR1 MNHNY, CDR2 SVGAGI (reference sequence). The CDR3 consists of 15 residues. CDR3 sequence: CASSDGHLAKNIQYF. The CDR3 region has the DNA TGTGCCAGCAGTGACGGACATTTAGCCAAAAACATTCAGTACTTC.

The table lists this clonotype with many counts. CDR3 region: CASSSGQADTQYF. The CDR3 DNA is TGTGCCAGCTCGTCCGGGCAGGCAGATACGCAGTATTTT. This chain connects TRBV11-3 to TRBJ2-3; D not certain. Per germline, CDR1 SGHNT and CDR2 YENEEA. This CDR3 region has 13 residues. The ends were cut back, 8 bases at V and 4 bases at J, with 13 bases in the middle.

This clonotype has a count of ten or more. J is TRBJ2-2 and V is TRBV2; D is possibly TRBD2 (6 bases). Germline V gene data show CDR1 as SNHLY and CDR2 as FYNNEI. Trimming left V 3 bases short and J 7 bases short, with 21 bases between. The CDR3 runs to 17 residues. As DNA, the CDR3 is TGTGCCAGCAGTGATATTTTGCTAGCGAGACATGTCGGGGAGCTGTTTTTT. Protein sequence: CASSDILLARHVGELFF.

This clonotype was counted many times. This rearrangement joins TRBV5-1 to TRBJ1-5; no clear D. CDR1 SGHRS and CDR2 YFSETQ come from the germline V gene. The V gene lost 2 bases and the J gene lost 0 bases, with 6 bases spanning the gap. CDR3 size: 14 residues. The CDR3, as DNA: TGCGCCAGCAGCTTACGGATTAGCAATCAGCCCCAGCATTTT. As protein: CASSLRISNQPQHF.

The chain combines TRBV6-1 with TRBJ1-2; a weak D match, TRBD1 (5 bases). CDR1 is MNHNS, CDR2 SASEGT, per germline. The CDR3 has 13 amino acids. Trimming shortened V by 7 bases and J by 3 bases, and 12 bases separated the two germline ends. As DNA, the CDR3 is TGTGCCAGCAACAAGGGGCCCTACTATGGCTACACCTTC. Translated, it gives CASNKGPYYGYTF.

The CDR3 here is CATSRDSLGANVLTF. Written as DNA, the CDR3 is TGTGCCACCAGCAGAGATTCGCTGGGGGCCAACGTCCTGACTTTC. The rearrangement joins TRBV15 to TRBJ2-6; D is unresolved. With 0 bases removed from V and 4 bases from J, the gap between germline ends came to 7 bases. The CDR3 length is 15 residues. Per germline, CDR1 LNHNV and CDR2 YYDKDF (reference sequence).

This clonotype was recorded many times. The genes are TRBV20-1 and TRBJ2-3; D unclear. V was pared by 2 bases and J by 0 bases, with 9 bases between. The CDR3 has 14 residues. In germline, CDR1 is DFQATT, CDR2 SNEGSKA (reference sequence). CDR3 DNA: TGCAGTGCTAGATATAGTTTTAGCACAGATACGCAGTATTTT. This sequence encodes CSARYSFSTDTQYF.

This clonotype was seen a handful of times. J is TRBJ2-7 and V is TRBV7-3; possibly TRBD1 for D (6 bases). This CDR3 comprises 19 residues. With 2 bases removed from V and 2 bases from J, the gap between germline ends came to 25 bases. Germline V lookup: CDR1 SGHTA, CDR2 FQGTGA. This CDR3 is CASSLRIPPPGAQPYEQYF. The CDR3 DNA follows: TGTGCCAGCAGCTTACGTATCCCCCCACCAGGGGCACAACCCTACGAGCAGTACTTC.

The CDR3 spells CASSSKGTNTEAFF. The CDR3 bases are TGTGCCAGCAGCAGCAAGGGCACGAACACTGAAGCTTTCTTT. The chain recombines TRBV5-5 with TRBJ1-1; D unclear. V lost 4 bases to trimming and J lost 1 base, with 11 bases between them. Germline CDR1 is SGHKS and CDR2 is YYEKEE (reference sequence). The CDR3 extends over 14 amino acids.

CDR3 residues: CASSDRRGYNEQFF. CDR3 DNA: TGTGCCAGCAGTGACCGCAGGGGTTACAATGAGCAGTTCTTC. The chain carries TRBV6-6 and TRBJ2-1, with D tentatively TRBD1 (6 bases). Trimming removed 5 bases from V and 4 bases from J, with 12 bases in between. Germline V gene data show CDR1 as MNHNY and CDR2 as SVGAGI (reference sequence). This CDR3 is 14 amino acids long.

This clonotype turned up a few times. The chain is built from TRBV6-6 and TRBJ1-2, with D perhaps matching TRBD1 (5 bases). The CDR3 contains 11 residues. Germline lookup yields CDR1 MNHNY and CDR2 SVGAGI (reference sequence). V was clipped by 4 bases and J by 8 bases, with 8 bases between them. CDR3 in DNA: TGTGCCAGCAGTTTACGGGGCGGCTACACCTTC. As protein: CASSLRGGYTF.

At least ten counts were recorded for this clonotype. The chain couples TRBV6-2 or TRBV6-3 to TRBJ1-1; no firm D call. The germline V and J ends were trimmed by 5 bases and 2 bases, with 9 bases remaining between them. Germline CDR1 MNHEY, CDR2 SVGEGT. This CDR3 has 13 residues. The CDR3 DNA reads TGTGCCAGCAGTCTAGGGATTAACACTGAAGCTTTCTTT. Amino acid sequence: CASSLGINTEAFF.

J is TRBJ2-7 and V is TRBV6-2 or TRBV6-3; no firm D call. Germline V lookup: CDR1 MNHEY, CDR2 SVGEGT. The CDR3 contains 14 residues. V was shortened by 0 bases and J by 6 bases, with 12 bases between the two germline ends. The CDR3 reads CASSYSIAGREQYF. The CDR3, as DNA: TGTGCCAGCAGTTACTCGATTGCCGGCCGCGAGCAGTACTTC.